This T cell receptor (beta chain) came from a study of glioma-infiltrating T cells. The study's findings and limits: Very few CDR3 sequences were shared between tissue and blood.

With respect to this clonotype: Its antigen is currently unknown. A much larger clone sits a single nucleotide away, making a read error possible. It is unclear where the CDR3 begins or ends on the DNA, so no DNA is shown, and the CDR3 is as TCRdb lists it.

TCR alpha and beta CDR3 regions were amplified from RNA using iRepertoire nested multiplex PCR. TCRdb fed the multiplex PCR reads into MiXCR, producing one record per CDR3 protein. The repertoire has around 350,000 distinct CDR3 sequences, about two fifths of them found once; the top ten carry around 12%. Ends included, the CDR3 has 14 residues. CDR1 and CDR2 from the germline V gene are MNHEY and SVGAGI. The gene calls are TRBV6-5 and TRBJ2-1; the D call of TRBD1 is as the table states it, not checked on the DNA. This clonotype originated in a human donor with low-grade glioma or glioblastoma, undergoing nonglioma brain surgery, or in good health (not recorded which). Sequenced sample: glioma tissue, nonneoplastic brain tissue, or PBMCs (not recorded which). The CDR3 here is CASSSSTGGDEQFF.